This T cell receptor beta chain was documented in a study of T-cell reconstitution after alpha-beta-depleted transplantation in children. This clonotype showed up just a few times. The antigen is not known. During its preparation, the TCRbeta library received unique molecular identifiers. TCRdb reanalysed the PCR reads using MiXCR and keeps one entry per CDR3 protein. The sample records 750,000 to 950,000 distinct CDR3 sequences, around 15% being singletons. Notes on the study in general: A year had passed since transplant, and T-cell counts and diversity by then came mostly from newly produced T cells. Roughly two months post-transplant, alpha-beta T cells reportedly originated from several hundred graft clones that had expanded.

This TCR was sampled from a male patient between 10 and 17 years old who had a stem cell transplant for acute lymphoblastic leukemia, so the T cells may come from the graft donor. The input for sequencing was PBMCs, mostly from graft donor cells, taken 360 days after TCRalphabeta/CD19-depleted stem cell transplant.

In nucleotides, the CDR3 is TGCGCCAGCAGCTTGACCAGGGGGCGACGAACTGAAGCTTTCTTT. This gives the protein CASSLTRGRRTEAFF. The chain couples TRBV5-1 to TRBJ1-1; TRBD1 aligns across 8 bases. The V and J ends lost 1 base and 5 bases, in that order; junction bases with no gene match: 7. CDR3 length equals 15 residues. Germline-derived CDR1 and CDR2 are SGHRS and YFSETQ.